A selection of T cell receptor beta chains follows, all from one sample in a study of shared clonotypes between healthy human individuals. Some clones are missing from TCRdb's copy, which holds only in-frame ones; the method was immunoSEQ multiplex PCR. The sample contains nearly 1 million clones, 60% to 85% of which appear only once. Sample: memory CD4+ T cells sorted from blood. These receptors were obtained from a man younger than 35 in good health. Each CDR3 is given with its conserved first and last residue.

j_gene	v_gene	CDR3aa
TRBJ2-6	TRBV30	CASRQLLAGANVLTF
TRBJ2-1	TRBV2	CASSPRTSGSGEQFF
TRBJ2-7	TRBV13	CASSTRQSHNYEQYF
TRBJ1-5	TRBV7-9	CASSLGGGSNQPQHF
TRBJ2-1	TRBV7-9	CASSLVSLGRLGEQFF
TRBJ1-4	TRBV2	CASSEGTGTGKLFF
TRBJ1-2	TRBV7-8	CASSPDRSLNYGYTF
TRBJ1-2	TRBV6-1	CASSEGGNYGYTF
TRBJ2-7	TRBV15	CATSRENNKGRTYEQYF
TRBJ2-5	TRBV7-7	CASSPRGSGETQYF
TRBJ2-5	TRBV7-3	CASSSGRGKTQYF
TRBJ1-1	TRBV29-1	CSVEGGMNTEAFF
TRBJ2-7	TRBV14	CASSQDIGASYEQYF
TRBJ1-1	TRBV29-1	CSVDTTYTEAFF
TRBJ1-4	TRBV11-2	CASSLGAGHLIF
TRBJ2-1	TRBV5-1	CASSLAASGRFYNEQFF
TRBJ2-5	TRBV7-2	CASSVQKETQYF
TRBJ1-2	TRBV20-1	CSAVFYGYTF